A single sample is the source of the 26 T cell receptor beta chains below, sequenced in a study of blood T cell repertoires in COVID-19. Method: immunoSEQ multiplex PCR; TCRdb's copy keeps in-frame clones and lacks some. This table holds about 160,000 clones, roughly nine tenths found once. The specimen was peripheral blood. Source of these receptors: a man between 60 and 70 years old with active or convalescent COVID-19.

The J gene is TRBJ1-2, the V gene TRBV4-1, with 8 bases fitting TRBD1. CDR3 length: 14 residues. V gave up 3 bases and J gave up 3 bases; unmatched junction bases: 3. Germline V gene lookup returns CDR1 MGHRA and CDR2 YSYEKL. CDR3 DNA: TGCGCCAGCAGCCAGGTGGGACAGGACTATGGCTACACCTTC. Encoded protein: CASSQVGQDYGYTF.

This clone has more than one count but fewer than ten. The chain employs TRBV2 and TRBJ1-6; TRBD1 matches 7 bases. V gave up 6 bases and J gave up 3 bases; unmatched junction bases: 8. The length of the CDR3 is 16 residues. The V gene's germline CDR1 is SNHLY and CDR2 FYNNEI. CDR3 sequence reads: CASRNRRGNYNSPLHF. The CDR3 DNA follows: TGTGCCAGCAGGAACCGCAGGGGGAACTATAATTCACCCCTCCACTTT.

The CDR3 sequence is CASSLGGAGDLRAQYF. The CDR3 nucleotides are TGTGCCAGCAGCTTGGGCGGGGCGGGGGACCTTCGTGCCCAGTACTTC. The chain couples TRBV5-4 to TRBJ2-5, with 7 bases identical to TRBD2. J was trimmed by 9 bases and V by 0 bases; bases with no gene match: 14. Germline lookup yields CDR1 SGHNT and CDR2 YYREEE (reference sequence). This CDR3 has 16 amino acids.

J is TRBJ2-1 and V is TRBV7-5; the tabulated D call, TRBD1, remains unverified against the DNA. TRBV7-5 has pseudogene status. There are 14 residues in the CDR3. This CDR3 is CVRSSYRGRNEQFF. The DNA of the CDR3 is TGTGTCAGAAGCTCTTACAGGGGGCGTAATGAGCAGTTCTTC.

V is TRBV3-1 (or the pseudogene TRBV3-2) and J is TRBJ1-2, with D perhaps matching TRBD1 (5 bases). Trimming shortened V by 0 bases and J by 13 bases, and 15 bases separated the two germline ends. Germline V gives CDR1 LGHDT, CDR2 YNNKEL (reference sequence). This CDR3 region has 13 residues. The CDR3 DNA reads TGTGCCAGCAGCCAAGATTCCTCTAGGGGTCTCACCTTC. Translating it yields CASSQDSSRGLTF.

The chain uses TRBV5-1 and TRBJ1-1; the match to TRBD1 covers 7 bases. Looked up from germline, CDR1 is SGHRS and CDR2 is YFSETQ. The CDR3 runs to 13 residues. Trimming took 6 bases from V and 4 from J; bases not matched to a gene: 6. The CDR3 bases are TGCGCCAGCACGACAGGGATTGGCACTGAAGCTTTCTTT. Amino acid sequence: CASTTGIGTEAFF.

This sequence joins TRBV28 and TRBJ1-3; D is uncertain. Germline CDR1 is MDHEN and CDR2 is SYDVKM. The CDR3 has 16 amino acids. V shed 3 bases and J shed 3 bases, with 15 bases lying between them. CDR3 DNA: TGTGCCAGCAGTTTCCTCCCGGAGAATCTTGGAAACACCATATATTTT. Its protein product is CASSFLPENLGNTIYF.

The V gene is TRBV7-8, the J gene TRBJ1-5, with D hard to call. Germline-derived CDR1 and CDR2 are SGHVS and FQNEAQ. The CDR3 is made up of 14 amino acids. Between the trimmed V and J ends, which lost 0 bases and 6 bases, there was a span of 9 bases. The chain's CDR3 is CASSLAGRSQPQHF. Here the CDR3 DNA reads TGTGCCAGCAGCTTAGCGGGGAGGTCTCAGCCCCAGCATTTT.

This clone was found once. V gene TRBV5-6 combines with J gene TRBJ1-1; TRBD1 agrees at 8 bases. CDR1 is SGHDT and CDR2 is YYEEEE in the germline V gene. CDR3 length: 15 amino acids. Trimming took 4 bases from V and 5 from J; bases not matched to a gene: 10. CDR3 sequence (DNA): TGTGCCAGCAGCCCTCGACAGGGGACAAGGACTGAAGCTTTCTTT. Its translation is CASSPRQGTRTEAFF.

The V call is TRBV4-1, the J call TRBJ2-1, with 11 bases lining up with TRBD1. The CDR3 sequence is 16 residues long. V trimming: 0 bases; J trimming: 8 bases; junction bases outside the gene matches: 6. Per germline, CDR1 MGHRA and CDR2 YSYEKL. The CDR3 DNA reads TGCGCCAGCAGCCAAGATTGGAGGACAGGGGGCTATGAGCAGTTCTTC. As protein: CASSQDWRTGGYEQFF.

In this sample, this clone turned up a few times. V gene TRBV12-5 combines with J gene TRBJ1-4, with 8 bases lining up with TRBD1. This CDR3 comprises 16 residues. The germline V gene has CDR1 LGHNT and CDR2 FRNRAP. After removal of 3 bases from V and 6 bases from J, the junction contained 9 bases not matched to a gene. CDR3 coding DNA: TGTGCTAGTGGTTTAGATAACAGGGGGATTTATGAAAAACTGTTTTTT. Its protein product is CASGLDNRGIYEKLFF.

The table lists this clone with a count of one. This chain uses TRBV30 with TRBJ2-5, with TRBD2 identical over 10 bases. The J segment lost 0 bases and the V segment lost 8 bases, leaving 3 bases of the junction unmatched. The CDR3 contains 13 residues. Germline loops: CDR1 GTSNPN, CDR2 SVGIG (reference sequence). Here the CDR3 DNA reads TGTGCCCGGACTAGCGGTAACCAAGAGACCCAGTACTTC. Amino acid sequence: CARTSGNQETQYF. The complete variable domain, with remaining parts taken from reference TRBV30 and TRBJ2-5, reads SQTIHQWPATLVQPVGSPLSLECTVEGTSNPNLYWYRQAAGRGLQLLFYSVGIGQISSEVPQNLSASRPQDRQFILSSKKLLLSDSGFYLCARTSGNQETQYFGPGTRLLVL.

The chain joins TRBV10-1 to TRBJ2-2; D uncertain. Trimming stripped 6 bases from V and 2 bases from J, with 13 bases between. Per the germline V gene, CDR1 is WNHNN and CDR2 is SYGVQD (reference sequence). This CDR3 spans 15 amino acids. CDR3 DNA sequence: TGCGCCAGCAGCCCGGAGTTAGTCAACACCGGGGAGCTGTTTTTT. Protein: CASSPELVNTGELFF.

This sequence joins TRBV7-8 and TRBJ1-1; D is undetermined. Germline CDR1 SGHVS, CDR2 FQNEAQ. The CDR3 runs to 14 residues. V lost 3 bases to trimming and J lost 1 base, with 9 bases between them. CDR3 residues: CASSLWQSNTEAFF. In DNA, the CDR3 is TGTGCCAGCAGCTTGTGGCAGTCGAACACTGAAGCTTTCTTT.

In nucleotides, the CDR3 is TGTGCCAGCATCCGGGTTTTTGGGGAGACCCAGTACTTC. This gives the protein CASIRVFGETQYF. V is TRBV6-5 and J is TRBJ2-5, with no clear D. V lost 7 bases, J lost 5 bases, and 14 bases lay in between. The CDR3 has 13 residues. Per the germline V gene, CDR1 is MNHEY and CDR2 is SVGAGI.

The V gene is TRBV21-1, the J gene TRBJ1-1. TRBV21-1 is listed as a pseudogene. The CDR3 has 15 amino acids. The CDR3 here is CASSKWTGTRAEAFF. Written as DNA, the CDR3 is TGTGCCAGCAGCAAGTGGACGGGGACTCGAGCTGAAGCTTTCTTT.

The sample holds one count of this clone. The V gene is TRBV3-1 (or the pseudogene TRBV3-2), the J gene TRBJ2-2, with 8 positions matching TRBD2. The CDR3 extends over 16 amino acids. Germline CDR1 LGHDT, CDR2 YNNKEL (reference sequence). The J segment lost 6 bases and the V segment lost 1 base, leaving 7 bases of the junction unmatched. The CDR3 region is CASSQGNPGGAGELFF. For the CDR3, the DNA is TGTGCCAGCAGCCAAGGGAACCCCGGGGGGGCCGGGGAGCTGTTTTTT.

This chain connects TRBV5-6 to TRBJ2-2; 11 positions match TRBD2. The junction had 3 bases not matched to a gene; V was cut back by 0 bases and J by 8 bases. This CDR3 comprises 15 residues. Looked up from germline, CDR1 is SGHDT and CDR2 is YYEEEE. CDR3 amino acids: CASSLGLAGTGELFF. CDR3 sequence (DNA): TGTGCCAGCAGCTTGGGACTAGCGGGAACAGGGGAGCTGTTTTTT.

The chain employs TRBV4-1 and TRBJ1-2; 9 bases line up with TRBD1. Germline CDR1 and CDR2: MGHRA and YSYEKL. The junction had 7 bases not matched to a gene; V was cut back by 1 base and J by 4 bases. This CDR3 is 16 amino acids long. The DNA for the CDR3 is TGCGCCAGCAGCCAAGTTCGAACAGGGGGCAGCTATGGCTACACCTTC. Its protein is CASSQVRTGGSYGYTF.

This chain connects TRBV5-6 to TRBJ1-1, with D perhaps matching TRBD1 (5 bases). The CDR3 totals 14 residues. Germline V CDR1 and CDR2: SGHDT, YYEEEE. The ends were cut back, 4 bases at V and 0 bases at J, with 10 bases in the middle. The chain's CDR3 is CASSTDRLNTEAFF. As DNA, the CDR3 is TGTGCCAGCAGCACCGACAGACTGAACACTGAAGCTTTCTTT.

This clone was seen a single time. J is TRBJ1-1 and V is TRBV7-9; D is undetermined. The CDR3 has 13 residues. Germline V gene sequence: CDR1 SEHNR, CDR2 FQNEAQ (reference sequence). V gave up 1 base and J gave up 5 bases, with 8 bases separating them. The CDR3 reads CASSLEGGTEAFF. CDR3 in DNA: TGTGCCAGCAGCTTAGAAGGAGGAACTGAAGCTTTCTTT.

The rearrangement uses TRBV18 and TRBJ1-1; a possible D gene is TRBD1 (5 bases). Germline V gene sequence: CDR1 KGHSH, CDR2 LQKENI. V shed 2 bases and J shed 5 bases, with 6 bases lying between them. CDR3 size: 12 residues. The CDR3 DNA reads TGTGCCAGCTCACCAGGACAAACTGAAGCTTTCTTT. Its protein is CASSPGQTEAFF.

The chain has TRBV7-2 and TRBJ1-2; 8 bases fit TRBD1. Losses at the gene ends were 1 base for V and 0 bases for J; bases not matched to a gene: 10. CDR1 and CDR2 from the germline V gene are SGHTA and FQGNSA. CDR3 length: 18 residues. The CDR3 reads CASSLGRNQGASNYGYTF. The CDR3 nucleotides are TGTGCCAGCAGCTTAGGGAGAAATCAGGGGGCATCTAACTATGGCTACACCTTC. Drawing the rest from reference TRBV7-2 and TRBJ1-2, the complete variable domain is GAGVSQSPSNKVTEKGKDVELRCDPISGHTALYWYRQSLGQGLEFLIYFQGNSAPDKSGLPSDRFSAERTGGSVSTLTIQRTQQEDSAVYLCASSLGRNQGASNYGYTFGSGTRLTVV.

This chain's CDR3 is CASSLKQGTGANVLTF. The CDR3 nucleotides read TGCGCCAGCAGCTTGAAACAGGGGACTGGGGCCAACGTCCTGACTTTC. The chain is built from TRBV5-1 and TRBJ2-6, with TRBD1 matching 7 bases. V gave up 1 base and J gave up 2 bases; unmatched junction bases: 3. This CDR3 spans 16 amino acids. Germline CDR1 is SGHRS and CDR2 is YFSETQ.

This rearrangement joins TRBV7-9 to TRBJ2-2; 7 bases match TRBD1. The V gene end was trimmed by 5 bases and the J gene end by 5 bases; junction bases not matched to a gene: 8. The germline gives CDR1 SEHNR, CDR2 FQNEAQ (reference sequence). CDR3 length equals 15 residues. CDR3 loop: CASSHDRVWTGELFF. The CDR3 bases are TGTGCCAGCAGCCATGACAGGGTGTGGACCGGGGAGCTGTTTTTT.

This rearrangement joins TRBV6-5 to TRBJ1-3; D ambiguous. The CDR3 has 15 amino acids. Deletions cut 0 bases from V and 4 bases from J, with 10 bases between. The germline gives CDR1 MNHEY, CDR2 SVGAGI. CDR3 bases: TGTGCCAGCAGTTACTCGGAGGGCTTGGGAAACACCATATATTTT. The encoded protein is CASSYSEGLGNTIYF.